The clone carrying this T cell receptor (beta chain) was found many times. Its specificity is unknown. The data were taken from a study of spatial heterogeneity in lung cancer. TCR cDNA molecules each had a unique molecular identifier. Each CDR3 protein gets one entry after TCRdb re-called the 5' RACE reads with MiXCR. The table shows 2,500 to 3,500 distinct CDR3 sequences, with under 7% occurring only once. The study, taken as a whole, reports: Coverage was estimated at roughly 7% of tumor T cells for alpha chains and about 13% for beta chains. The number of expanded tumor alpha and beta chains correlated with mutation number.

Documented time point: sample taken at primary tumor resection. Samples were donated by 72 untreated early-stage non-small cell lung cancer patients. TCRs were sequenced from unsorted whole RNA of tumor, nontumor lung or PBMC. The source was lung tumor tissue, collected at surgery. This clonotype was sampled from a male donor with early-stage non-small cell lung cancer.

Here the CDR3 DNA reads TGCGCCAGCAGCTATGGGGACAGGAAAAATCAGCCCCAGCATTTT. Its translation is CASSYGDRKNQPQHF. The J gene is TRBJ1-5, the V gene TRBV4-1; TRBD1 matches at 8 bases. Losses at the gene ends were 5 bases for V and 4 bases for J; bases not matched to a gene: 7. Germline V CDR1 and CDR2: MGHRA, YSYEKL. The CDR3 loop spans 15 amino acids.